This T cell receptor beta chain was sequenced in a study of blood T cell repertoires in COVID-19. For the study at large: Acute-phase and convalescent COVID-19 samples originated in the United States, Italy and Spain. T cells, B-cell-depleted T cells, or PBMCs provided the cDNA or gDNA that served as material.

Original analysis: Amplification with reference gene primers provided the estimates of nucleated cell counts. Clones were read by immunoSEQ multiplex PCR, and TCRdb kept only the in-frame ones, dropping some. That table supplies the V and J calls and clone size; D and trimming were determined from the DNA. The sample consists of about 300,000 clones, 75% to 90% of them appearing once. Clinical history as reported by participants underpinned cohort assignment. Trimming stripped 3 bases from V and 4 bases from J, with 9 bases between. The CDR3 runs to 13 residues. The V gene's germline CDR1 is SGHAT and CDR2 FQNNGV.

V usage is TRBV11-2 and J usage is TRBJ1-1; D uncertain. This clonotype was obtained from a man aged 25-45 years who had recovered from COVID-19. The sequencing input was PBMCs or T cells enriched from blood (not recorded which). The CDR3 here is CASSFKSGTEAFF. In nucleotides, the CDR3 is TGTGCCAGCAGCTTTAAGTCCGGCACTGAAGCTTTCTTT.